Sequencing of this T cell receptor beta chain was carried out in a study of T cells after yellow fever vaccination (dated by TCRdb to about 2019). Notes on the research overall: Libraries from fractions with low cell numbers were prepared with the SMART-Seq v4 Ultra Low Input RNA kit. To follow T-cell clones before and after primary and booster YFV17D yellow fever vaccination, bulk TCR alpha and beta repertoires were sequenced over time. The cohort comprised two healthy male donors, one aged 18 to 30 and one aged 30 to 40 years. Blood samples were taken at several timepoints before and after primary and secondary immunization, and bulk PBMC replicates and cell subsets were isolated. General findings and caveats noted by the study authors: A small fraction of clonotypes appeared in both the CD4 and CD8 compartments, likely as a result of convergent recombination. Most clones expanded after primary vaccination (around 96% of CD4 and approximately 90% of CD8) were re-detected after the booster, suggesting that broad memory maintenance occurred. The secondary T-cell response was found to be weaker but faster than the primary response, with a peak reached on day 5 rather than on day 15. Because only two donors were included in the study, the extent to which the findings can be generalized is limited. Because abundant contaminating clonotypes from the bulk population could be contained in FACS-sorted repertoires, computational filtering was required.

In light of the paper, this sample's treatment or condition label describes: live attenuated yellow fever vaccine strain. At each blood-draw timepoint, two biological replicates of bulk PBMCs were obtained. PBMCs were isolated from peripheral blood using a standard Ficoll-Paque protocol. RNA was extracted with TriZol from bulk PBMCs, CD4 and CD8 fractions, and dextramer-positive and dextramer-negative fractions. A remark on this clonotype: The antigen it recognizes is unknown. No quality values exist for individual bases; no much larger clone is one base distant.

From cysteine to phenylalanine, the CDR3 is 10 amino acids long. Only the CDR3 DNA stays, 30 bases, in frame from base 1. CDR1 MNHNS and CDR2 SASEGT are derived from the germline V gene. Trimming at the junction amounts to 3 bases on V and 12 bases on J, and the germline ends lie 6 bases apart. TCR cDNA was made using 5'RACE template switching, a step that added a universal primer site and unique molecular identifiers. Priming for cDNA synthesis came from both the TCR alpha and TCR beta constant segments. Libraries were amplified in two PCR steps, with sample barcodes and sequencing adapters added in the second step. Sequencing of the libraries was done on either Illumina HiSeq 2500 (2x100 bp) or NovaSeq (2x150 bp). On the study's bioinformatics: MIGEC was used to demultiplex reads and collapse the reads into UMI consensus sequences, and MiXCR was used for V(D)J alignment. Clonotypes responding to the vaccine were identified with edgeR on replicate PBMC samples, with the criteria of FDR below 0.01 and a log2 fold change above 5 up to day 15. Each bulk clonotype received a CD4 or CD8 identity based on whether the sequenced CD4 or CD8 repertoire contained that clonotype at higher abundance. TCRdb's own reprocessing of the public reads used fastp at Q25 and MiXCR and kept productive beta chains. Each entry is one CDR3 protein sequence, shown with its most common DNA and genes. These V and J calls are TCRdb output, not the study's own analysis. Across this sample there are more than 450,000 distinct CDR3 sequences, with roughly a fifth seen only once. Clones ranked in the top ten supply about a sixth of the sample.

The chain employs TRBV6-1 and TRBJ2-1; the D segment cannot be called with confidence. The sequence came from a young man who received the YFV17D yellow fever vaccine. Sequenced material: PBMCs, taken 20 to 25 days after the first yellow fever vaccination. The sequenced DNA: TGTGCCAGCAGTGATTTTGGGCAGTTCTTC. It translates as CASSDFGQFF.